The 14 T cell receptor beta chains below were found in one sample sequenced in a study of blood T cell repertoires in COVID-19. Data came from immunoSEQ multiplex PCR; TCRdb stores just in-frame clones and leaves some out. The sample holds 150,000 to 200,000 clones; 80% to 90% are singletons and the top ten take about 2%. Source material: peripheral blood. The receptor source for this set is a man in his 70s with active or convalescent COVID-19.

The chain employs TRBV30 and TRBJ1-1; 9 bases match TRBD1. Germline V gives CDR1 GTSNPN, CDR2 SVGIG (reference sequence). Trimming removed 3 bases from V and 3 bases from J; junction bases left unmatched: 5. The CDR3 is made up of 14 amino acids. The CDR3, as DNA: TGTGCCTGGAGGGAAGACAGGGGGTACACTGAAGCTTTCTTT. Amino acids: CAWREDRGYTEAFF.

Only one count was recorded for this clone. The chain uses TRBV6-2 or TRBV6-3 and TRBJ2-5; the D gene is possibly TRBD1 (5 bases). Germline CDR1 is MNHEY and CDR2 is SVGEGT. The ends were cut back, 3 bases at V and 4 bases at J, with 9 bases in the middle. The CDR3 is 13 amino acids. CDR3 bases: TGTGCCAGCAGTTATCAGGGCGGAGAGACCCAGTACTTC. It is translated as CASSYQGGETQYF.

The chain is built from TRBV28 and TRBJ2-3; D uncertain. This CDR3 comprises 14 residues. CDR1 is MDHEN and CDR2 is SYDVKM in the germline V gene. With 5 bases removed from V and 2 bases from J, the gap between germline ends came to 11 bases. DNA of the CDR3: TGTGCCAGCAGTACCGTCTATTCCACAGATACGCAGTATTTT. It encodes CASSTVYSTDTQYF.

The CDR3 DNA follows: TGTGCCAGTAGTATAACGGCAGGGTTTGTAGAGACCCAGTACTTC. Encoded protein: CASSITAGFVETQYF. V and J are TRBV19 and TRBJ2-5, with D possibly TRBD1 on 5 matching bases. CDR3 length: 15 amino acids. Trimming removed 2 bases at V and 4 bases at J, with 14 bases between. Germline CDR1 reads LNHDA; CDR2 reads SQIVND (reference sequence).

This rearrangement joins TRBV7-2 to TRBJ2-3, with 8 bases identical to TRBD1. The CDR3 is 16 residues long. In germline, CDR1 is SGHTA, CDR2 FQGNSA. Unmatched junction bases numbered 10, after V lost 2 bases and J lost 6 bases. CDR3 region: CASSLTDRARYDTQYF. In DNA form, the CDR3 reads TGTGCCAGCAGCTTAACGGACAGGGCTCGGTATGATACGCAGTATTTT.

The chain combines TRBV28 with TRBJ2-2; no definite D call. The CDR3 loop spans 14 amino acids. Trimming stripped 6 bases from V and 8 bases from J, with 16 bases between. Germline V gene lookup returns CDR1 MDHEN and CDR2 SYDVKM. The CDR3 protein is CASRPLAPEGELFF. Written as DNA, the CDR3 is TGTGCCAGCAGACCCTTAGCCCCAGAAGGGGAGCTGTTTTTT.

The chain joins TRBV5-1 to TRBJ1-2, with TRBD1 matching 8 bases. CDR1 and CDR2 from the germline V gene are SGHRS and YFSETQ. Unmatched junction bases numbered 10, after V lost 3 bases and J lost 3 bases. This CDR3 comprises 16 residues. CDR3 region: CASSSTGQGFDYGYTF. The CDR3 DNA is TGCGCCAGCAGCTCGACCGGACAGGGCTTCGACTATGGCTACACCTTC.

This clone was counted between two and nine times. The chain combines TRBV3-1 (or the pseudogene TRBV3-2) with TRBJ1-6; D perhaps matches TRBD1 (5 bases). The CDR3 has 13 residues. CDR1 and CDR2 from the germline V gene are LGHDT and YNNKEL (reference sequence). V shed 5 bases and J shed 7 bases, with 9 bases lying between them. The CDR3 DNA follows: TGTGCCAGCAGCTACTCAGGGAATTCACCCCTCCACTTT. Translating gives CASSYSGNSPLHF.

The chain joins TRBV18 to TRBJ1-1; D is ambiguous. The CDR3 length is 16 residues. V was clipped by 0 bases and J by 4 bases, with 15 bases between them. Germline CDR1 and CDR2: KGHSH and LQKENI. Here the CDR3 DNA reads TGTGCCAGCTCACCACCGAGCGTCGTCCCCAGCACTGAAGCTTTCTTT. It codes for CASSPPSVVPSTEAFF.

J is TRBJ1-2 and V is TRBV20-1; D perhaps matches TRBD1 (6 bases). This CDR3 spans 11 amino acids. In germline, CDR1 is DFQATT, CDR2 SNEGSKA (reference sequence). V gave up 6 bases and J gave up 10 bases, with 15 bases separating them. The CDR3 coding sequence is TGCAGTGCAAGGGTCCAGGGGTACTACACCTTC. Translating it yields CSARVQGYYTF.

The chain is built from TRBV15 and TRBJ1-5, with a weak D call TRBD1 (5 bases). Trimming took off 0 bases at V and 6 bases at J, with 12 bases between the two ends. There are 15 residues in the CDR3. Germline CDR1 and CDR2: LNHNV and YYDKDF (reference sequence). CDR3 DNA sequence: TGTGCCACCAGCAGAGATCTGGGGCTGACTCAGCCCCAGCATTTT. This codes for CATSRDLGLTQPQHF.

The gene calls are TRBV7-9 and TRBJ2-7; no firm D call. The CDR3 spans 12 residues. Trimming stripped 1 base from V and 4 bases from J, with 5 bases between. From germline, CDR1 is SEHNR and CDR2 FQNEAQ (reference sequence). The CDR3 DNA reads TGTGCCAGCAGCTTAGAGCGATACGAGCAGTACTTC. This encodes CASSLERYEQYF.

The V call is TRBV27, the J call TRBJ2-3, with TRBD2 matching over 9 bases. CDR1 and CDR2 (germline): MNHEY, SMNVEV (reference sequence). The CDR3 is made up of 15 amino acids. Trimming removed 3 bases from V and 7 bases from J; junction bases left unmatched: 8. Here the CDR3 DNA reads TGTGCCAGCAGTTTTTCTTCTAGCGGGACTTATACGCAGTATTTT. The encoded protein is CASSFSSSGTYTQYF.

Comments on this clone: This same CDR3 is encoded by further DNA sequences in the sample. The chain joins TRBV6-6 to TRBJ1-2, with D unclear. Germline loops: CDR1 MNHNY, CDR2 SVGAGI (reference sequence). Trimming shortened V by 5 bases and J by 3 bases, and 10 bases separated the two germline ends. The CDR3 contains 13 residues. CDR3 sequence (DNA): TGTGCCAGCAGTCCGACGGGTGACTATGGCTACACCTTC. Translating it yields CASSPTGDYGYTF.